This T cell receptor (beta chain) was captured in a study of metastatic and nonmetastatic thyroid tumors. About the study: Repertoires were compared across blood and tumor or nodule tissue from malignant and benign thyroid patients.

No treatment had been given to any patient before thyroid surgery. Germline trimming cut 7 bases from V and 7 bases from J; bases unmatched to any gene: 6. The CDR3 contains 15 residues. Germline CDR1 reads MNHNS; CDR2 reads SASEGT. This clone rates as large. Other DNA sequences in this specimen translate into the identical CDR3. TCRdb re-called clones from the PCR reads using MiXCR. This sample yields 5,700 or so clones, of which over 30% are seen a single time; 35% belongs to the top ten. The TCR originated in a female donor with papillary thyroid cancer or a benign thyroid nodule (not recorded which). Some clones in this sample may be carry-over from other donors' samples. The source material was adjacent normal tissue. V is TRBV6-1 and J is TRBJ2-2, with 13 bases identical to TRBD2. In DNA, the CDR3 is TGTGCCAGCACCGGACTAGCGGGGGACATCGGGGAGCTGTTTTTT. Encoded protein: CASTGLAGDIGELFF.